One and the same sample provided the 2 T cell receptor beta chains below, sequenced in a study of human T cells and chemical hapten exposure. Time point given: pre-sensitization, week 0. Regarding treatment: therapeutic diphenylcyclopropenone sensitization with weekly scalp DPC. TCRdb re-called the RACE reads with MiXCR, one entry per CDR3 protein. The data hold around 330,000 distinct CDR3 sequences, with roughly 6% observed a single time. The specimen was whole blood, collected in connection with sensitization to the hapten diphenylcyclopropenone (DPC). These receptors were collected from a woman between 18 and 30 years old with alopecia areata. Some clones in this sample may be carry-over from other donors' samples.

With regard to this clonotype: This clone may be a read error of a much larger clone one base away. The chain carries TRBV4-3 and TRBJ1-1; D call uncertain. CDR3 length: 16 amino acids. Germline V gene lookup returns CDR1 LGHNA and CDR2 YSLEER. DNA of the CDR3: TGCGCCAGCAGCCAAGAGGGCTTACAAATGAACACTGAATCTTTCTTT. Its translation is CASSQEGLQMNTESFF.

Ten or more counts support this clonotype. The rearrangement uses TRBV6-2 or TRBV6-3 and TRBJ2-1; no clear D gene. CDR3 length: 15 amino acids. V shed 4 bases and J shed 4 bases, with 14 bases lying between them. In germline, CDR1 is MNHEY, CDR2 SVGEGT. CDR3 region: CASSSVTESYNEQFF. The CDR3 bases are TGTGCCAGCAGTTCTGTTACGGAGAGTTACAATGAGCAGTTCTTC.